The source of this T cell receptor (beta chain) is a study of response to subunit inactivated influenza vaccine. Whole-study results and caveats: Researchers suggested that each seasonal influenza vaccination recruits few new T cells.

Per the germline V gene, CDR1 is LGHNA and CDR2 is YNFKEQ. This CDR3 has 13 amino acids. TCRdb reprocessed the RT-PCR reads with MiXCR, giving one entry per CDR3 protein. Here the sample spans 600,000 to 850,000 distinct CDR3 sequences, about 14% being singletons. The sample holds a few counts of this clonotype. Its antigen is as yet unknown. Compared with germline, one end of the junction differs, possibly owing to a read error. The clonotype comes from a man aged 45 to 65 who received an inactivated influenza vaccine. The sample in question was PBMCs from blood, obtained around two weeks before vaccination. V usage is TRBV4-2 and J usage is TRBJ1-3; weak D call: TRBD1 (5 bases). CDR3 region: CASSQVAGWDWEF. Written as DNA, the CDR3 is TGTGCCAGCAGCCAAGTTGCAGGGTGGGATTGGGAATTT.